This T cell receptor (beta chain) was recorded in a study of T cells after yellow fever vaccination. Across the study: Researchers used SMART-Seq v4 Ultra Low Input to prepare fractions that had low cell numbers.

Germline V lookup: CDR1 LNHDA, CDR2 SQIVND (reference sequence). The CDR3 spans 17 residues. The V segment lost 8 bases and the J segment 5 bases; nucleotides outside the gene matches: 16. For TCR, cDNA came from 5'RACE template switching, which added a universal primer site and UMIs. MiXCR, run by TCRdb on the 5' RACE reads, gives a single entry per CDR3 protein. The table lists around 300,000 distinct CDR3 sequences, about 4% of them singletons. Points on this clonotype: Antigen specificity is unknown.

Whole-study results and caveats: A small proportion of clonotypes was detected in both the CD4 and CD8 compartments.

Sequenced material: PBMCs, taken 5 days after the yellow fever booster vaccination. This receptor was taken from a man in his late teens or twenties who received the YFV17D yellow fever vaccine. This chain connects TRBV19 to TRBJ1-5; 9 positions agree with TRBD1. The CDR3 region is CASAKNSGQGFDQPQHF. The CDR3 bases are TGTGCCAGTGCAAAAAACTCGGGACAGGGCTTCGATCAGCCCCAGCATTTT.